The 17 T cell receptor beta chains below come from one sample, sequenced in a study of T cells in Graves' hyperthyroidism and ophthalmopathy. Researchers amplified the TCR beta CDR3 regions from RNA transcripts. A first-round RT-PCR of the TCR CDR3 used the HTBI primer set. TCRdb reprocessed the multiplex PCR reads via MiXCR and lists one record per CDR3 protein. The repertoire includes approximately 600,000 distinct CDR3 sequences, more than 11% of them detected once, and 5.8% sits in the top ten. The sequencing sample was made of blood. The receptors stem from a woman aged 25-40 years with Graves' hyperthyroidism that later progressed to Graves' ophthalmopathy.

This clonotype was seen repeatedly, ten times or more. The V call is TRBV7-2, the J call TRBJ1-5; D gene unclear. Deletions cut 2 bases from V and 3 bases from J, with 5 bases between. The V gene's germline CDR1 is SGHTA and CDR2 FQGNSA. The CDR3 has 13 amino acids. In DNA, the CDR3 is TGTGCCAGCAGCTTACTCCACAATCAGCCCCAGCATTTT. Its translation: CASSLLHNQPQHF.

This clonotype was observed a few times. A much larger clone lies a single base off, so this may be a read error. This rearrangement joins TRBV20-1 to TRBJ1-1; 8 bases match TRBD1. The CDR3 covers 13 residues. Germline assignment: CDR1 DFQATT and CDR2 SNEGSKA (reference sequence). CDR3 nucleotides: TGCAGTGCTTCGACAGGGGTGAACGCTGAAGCTTTCTTT. Its protein product is CSASTGVNAEAFF.

This clonotype was seen a handful of times. DNA of the CDR3: TGTGCCAGCAGTTCCCCCTTAGGCGGTATAGGCTACACCTTC. This sequence encodes CASSSPLGGIGYTF. This sequence joins TRBV7-9 and TRBJ1-2; D unresolved. Trimming removed 6 bases at V and 8 bases at J, with 19 bases between. The CDR3 is made up of 14 amino acids. The V gene's germline CDR1 is SEHNR and CDR2 FQNEAQ (reference sequence).

This clonotype was counted ten times or more. The V and J genes are TRBV11-2 and TRBJ2-3; 12 nucleotides align to TRBD2. Germline lookup yields CDR1 SGHAT and CDR2 FQNNGV. The CDR3 has 17 residues. V lost 3 bases and J lost 2; bases outside the gene matches: 6. The CDR3 nucleotides read TGTGCCAGCAGCTTTATACTAGCGGGAGGTGACACAGATACGCAGTATTTT. It encodes CASSFILAGGDTDTQYF.

This clonotype was seen at least ten times. The rearrangement uses TRBV30 and TRBJ2-7; 7 nucleotides match TRBD1. With V trimmed by 5 bases and J by 5 bases, 9 bases remained unmatched. CDR3 length: 13 amino acids. Germline V CDR1 and CDR2: GTSNPN, SVGIG (reference sequence). In DNA form, the CDR3 reads TGTGCCTGGTCTGACAGGGATGGAAACGAGCAGTACTTC. Translating it yields CAWSDRDGNEQYF.

This clonotype occurred many times. The DNA for the CDR3 is TGTGCCAGCAGTCCGGCGGCTAGCGAGGCCTCCTACGAGCAGTACTTC. Translating it yields CASSPAASEASYEQYF. The J gene is TRBJ2-7, the V gene TRBV12-3 or TRBV12-4, with D possibly being TRBD2 (6 bases). The CDR3 consists of 16 residues. V lost 5 bases and J lost 0, with 17 bases in between.

This clonotype has a handful of counts. CDR3 sequence reads: CASSPRGALPGSGANVLTF. DNA of the CDR3: TGTGCCAGCTCACCGAGGGGAGCCTTACCGGGGTCTGGGGCCAACGTCCTGACTTTC. The chain has TRBV18 and TRBJ2-6; D is tentatively TRBD1 or TRBD2 (5 bases each). The CDR3 contains 19 residues. Germline CDR1 and CDR2: KGHSH and LQKENI. V lost 3 bases and J 1 base, leaving 19 bases between the germline ends.

At least ten counts were recorded for this clonotype. This sequence joins TRBV20-1 and TRBJ2-5; TRBD2 matches at 9 bases. The germline CDR1 and CDR2 sequences are DFQATT and SNEGSKA (reference sequence). This CDR3 has 15 residues. Unmatched junction bases numbered 4, after V lost 1 base and J lost 1 base. The CDR3 protein is CSARGLAAFQETQYF. The CDR3 DNA is TGCAGTGCTAGAGGACTAGCGGCTTTCCAAGAGACCCAGTACTTC.

This clonotype was counted only a few times. The genes are TRBV3-1 and TRBJ2-6, with 12 bases fitting TRBD1. The CDR3 has 18 amino acids. Per germline, CDR1 LGHDT and CDR2 YNNKEL (reference sequence). The J segment lost 0 bases and the V segment lost 4 bases, leaving 4 bases of the junction unmatched. In DNA, the CDR3 is TGTGCCAGCAGCCGTGGGGACAGGGGGCACTCTGGGGCCAACGTCCTGACTTTC. Its protein is CASSRGDRGHSGANVLTF.

This clonotype was recorded at least ten times. CDR3 sequence: CSARDFSSYGYTF. Written as DNA, the CDR3 is TGCAGTGCTAGAGATTTCAGCAGCTATGGCTACACCTTC. V gene TRBV20-1 combines with J gene TRBJ1-2; D gene unclear. CDR3 length equals 13 residues. V dropped 0 bases and J dropped 4 bases, with 9 bases sitting between them. Per germline, CDR1 DFQATT and CDR2 SNEGSKA (reference sequence).

This clonotype showed up just a few times. The rearrangement uses TRBV5-1 and TRBJ2-7, with TRBD1 identical over 7 bases. V was pared by 3 bases and J by 0 bases, with 9 bases of the junction left unmatched. From germline, CDR1 is SGHRS and CDR2 YFSETQ. The length of the CDR3 is 16 residues. The CDR3 reads CASSSGRDRSSYEQYF. The CDR3, as DNA: TGCGCCAGCAGCTCTGGAAGGGACAGAAGCTCCTACGAGCAGTACTTC. The variable domain in full, with the rest retrieved from reference TRBV5-1 and TRBJ2-7, is KAGVTQTPRYLIKTRGQQVTLSCSPISGHRSVSWYQQTPGQGLQFLFEYFSETQRNKGNFPGRFSGRQFSNSRSEMNVSTLELGDSALYLCASSSGRDRSSYEQYFGPGTRLTVT.

This chain joins TRBV7-2 and TRBJ2-5, with 12 bases aligning to TRBD2. The V segment lost 1 base and the J segment 5 bases; nucleotides outside the gene matches: 5. Germline-derived CDR1 and CDR2 are SGHTA and FQGNSA. This CDR3 is built from 16 residues. This CDR3 reads CASSLGGTSGLETQYF. In DNA, the CDR3 is TGTGCCAGCAGCTTAGGGGGGACTAGCGGGTTGGAGACCCAGTACTTC.

This clonotype was observed many times. V usage is TRBV19 and J usage is TRBJ1-2; D not certain. Between the trimmed V and J ends, which lost 3 bases and 8 bases, there was a span of 13 bases. Looked up from germline, CDR1 is LNHDA and CDR2 is SQIVND (reference sequence). This CDR3 contains 13 residues. CDR3 sequence (DNA): TGTGCCAGTAGTATTTCAGCGGAGAGGGGCTACACCTTC. This sequence encodes CASSISAERGYTF.

For this clonotype: This may stem from a read error, because a much larger clone lies one nucleotide away. This chain uses TRBV6-1 with TRBJ2-2; D may be TRBD1 or TRBD2 (5 bases each). Germline-derived CDR1 and CDR2 are MNHNS and SASEGT. The CDR3 covers 14 residues. The germline V and J ends were trimmed by 7 bases and 5 bases, with 14 bases remaining between them. The CDR3 nucleotides read TGTGCCAGCATGGGGGTAAGGGGTACCGGGGAGCTGTTTTTT. As protein: CASMGVRGTGELFF.

In this sample, this clonotype turned up many times. This sequence joins TRBV24-1 and TRBJ1-5; D is undetermined. The V end was cut by 4 bases, the J end by 5 bases, with 5 bases between. This CDR3 has 12 amino acids. From germline, CDR1 is KGHDR and CDR2 SFDVKD. In DNA, the CDR3 is TGTGCCACCAGTGACCCCGATCAGCCCCAGCATTTT. Protein product: CATSDPDQPQHF.

CDR3 residues: CATRDRGTTGELFF. DNA for the CDR3: TGTGCCACCCGGGACAGGGGAACTACCGGGGAGCTGTTTTTT. The rearrangement uses TRBV24-1 and TRBJ2-2; 10 nucleotides line up with TRBD1. Losses at the gene ends were 9 bases for V and 5 bases for J; bases not matched to a gene: 5. Germline V gene data show CDR1 as KGHDR and CDR2 as SFDVKD. This CDR3 is 14 amino acids long.

This clonotype was seen repeatedly, ten times or more. This sequence joins TRBV20-1 and TRBJ2-1; 9 positions agree with TRBD1. CDR1 and CDR2 from the germline V gene are DFQATT and SNEGSKA (reference sequence). The CDR3 is 15 residues long. V was clipped by 4 bases and J by 4 bases; unmatched bases: 8. For the CDR3, the DNA is TGCAGTGCTACCATATGGGACAGGGAATACAATGAGCAGTTCTTC. It encodes CSATIWDREYNEQFF.